Listed below are T cell receptor beta chains from one sample, sequenced in a study of shared clonotypes between healthy human individuals. Assay: immunoSEQ multiplex PCR; the TCRdb copy retains only in-frame clones and omits some. The data show about 2,200,000 clones, roughly 91% seen once. The material sequenced was naive CD8+ T cells from PBMCs. These receptors all come from a man between 18 and 29 years old in good health. Some clones in this sample may be carry-over from other donors' samples. Each CDR3 is given with its conserved first and last residue. Fields, in order: V gene, J gene, clone size, D gene, CDR3 protein, CDR3 DNA. The D gene is left open where the match is weak. Only part of the rows carry a size: once, few, many, or a class if the clone is expanded.

>TRBV19|TRBJ2-7|-|-
CASSSGVLYEQYF
TGTGCCAGTAGTTCGGGAGTTCTCTACGAGCAGTACTTC
>TRBV6-5|TRBJ2-3|-|TRBD2
CASSWRERPDTQYF
TGTGCCAGCAGCTGGCGGGAGAGGCCAGATACGCAGTATTTT
>TRBV15|TRBJ2-5|-|TRBD2
CATSDTGGRETQYF
TGTGCCACCAGCGACACGGGGGGGAGGGAGACCCAGTACTTC
>TRBV27|TRBJ2-1|-|TRBD1
CASSARDRVWNEQFF
TGTGCCAGCAGTGCCCGGGACAGGGTGTGGAATGAGCAGTTCTTC
>TRBV27|TRBJ2-7|-|-
CASSLRENYEQYF
TGTGCCAGCAGTTTACGGGAGAACTACGAGCAGTACTTC
>TRBV5-6|TRBJ2-7|-|TRBD2
CASSSPGTGGPYEQYF
TGTGCCAGCAGTTCCCCCGGGACGGGAGGGCCATACGAGCAGTACTTC
>TRBV28|TRBJ2-7|-|-
CASLPGGDTYEQYF
TGTGCCAGCCTTCCGGGGGGCGATACCTACGAGCAGTACTTC
>TRBV7-9|TRBJ2-2|-|-
CASSSHREAGELFF
TGTGCCAGCAGCTCGCACAGGGAGGCCGGGGAGCTGTTTTTT
>TRBV7-9|TRBJ2-7|-|-
CASSLALKSYEQYF
TGTGCCAGCAGCTTAGCCCTAAAGAGCTACGAGCAGTACTTC
>TRBV5-6|TRBJ1-3|-|-
CASNRAISGNTIYF
TGTGCCAGCAACCGGGCAATCTCTGGAAACACCATATATTTT
>TRBV25-1|TRBJ2-1|-|-
CASSDPLRGRKFYNEQFF
TGTGCCAGCAGTGACCCGCTACGGGGGCGGAAATTCTACAATGAGCAGTTCTTC
>TRBV4-3|TRBJ2-3|-|-
CASSSTGSRLADTQYF
TGCGCCAGCAGCTCCACCGGGAGCAGGTTGGCAGATACGCAGTATTTT
>TRBV6-1|TRBJ2-5|-|-
CASSEPGGLPAFETQYF
TGTGCCAGCAGTGAACCCGGGGGCCTCCCGGCGTTTGAGACCCAGTACTTC
>TRBV27|TRBJ1-5|-|-
CASRTQGYGNQPQHF
TGTGCCAGCAGGACACAGGGTTACGGCAATCAGCCCCAGCATTTT
>TRBV4-1|TRBJ2-1|-|TRBD2
CASSGDGSGSDEQFF
TGCGCCAGCAGCGGTGATGGTAGCGGGAGCGATGAGCAGTTCTTC
>TRBV9|TRBJ2-7|-|TRBD1
CASSGDRAYEQYF
TGTGCCAGCAGCGGGGACAGGGCCTACGAGCAGTACTTC
>TRBV11-2|TRBJ1-1|-|TRBD1
CASSSRTGVDAEAFF
TGTGCCAGCAGCTCCCGGACAGGGGTAGACGCTGAAGCTTTCTTT
>TRBV6-5|TRBJ1-2|-|-
CASSYAGPGYGYTF
TGTGCCAGCAGTTACGCGGGACCAGGGTATGGCTACACCTTC
>TRBV7-9|TRBJ2-2|few|-
CASSPTGTPNTGELFF
TGTGCCAGCAGCCCTACCGGGACACCGAACACCGGGGAGCTGTTTTTT
>TRBV6-5|TRBJ1-2|few|-
CASGRGWAGYGYTF
TGTGCCAGCGGCCGGGGGTGGGCAGGGTATGGCTACACCTTC
>TRBV7-8|TRBJ1-1|-|-
CASRTGTEAFF
TGTGCCAGCAGAACGGGGACTGAAGCTTTCTTT
>TRBV6-5|TRBJ1-1|once|-
CASSYGTGGGTEAFF
TGTGCCAGCAGTTACGGTACGGGAGGCGGCACTGAAGCTTTCTTT
>TRBV4-1|TRBJ2-7|-|TRBD2
CASRLAGGQYEQYF
TGCGCCAGCAGGCTAGCGGGAGGTCAATACGAGCAGTACTTC
>TRBV6-1|TRBJ2-1|-|-
CASSVGAYNEQFF
TGTGCCAGCAGTGTAGGAGCTTACAATGAGCAGTTCTTC
>TRBV7-6|TRBJ2-1|-|TRBD2
CASSIWDGRDEQFF
TGTGCCAGCAGCATCTGGGACGGGAGGGATGAGCAGTTCTTC
>TRBV19|TRBJ2-7|-|-
CASSIGRAGEQYF
TGTGCCAGTAGTATAGGCAGGGCCGGCGAGCAGTACTTC
>TRBV2|TRBJ2-2|-|-
CASMQVRDVTAGELFF
TGTGCCAGCATGCAGGTGCGGGACGTAACGGCCGGGGAGCTGTTTTTT
>TRBV27|TRBJ2-7|-|-
CAAAQGLTYEQYF
TGTGCCGCTGCCCAAGGCTTGACCTACGAGCAGTACTTC
>TRBV7-9|TRBJ1-1|few|TRBD1
CASSPDRGRTEAFF
TGTGCCAGCAGCCCAGACAGGGGGCGCACTGAAGCTTTCTTT
>TRBV4-2|TRBJ2-7|-|-
CASSQVIGGYEQYF
TGTGCCAGCAGCCAAGTTATAGGGGGCTACGAGCAGTACTTC